This T cell receptor (beta chain) was profiled in a study of PD-1 blockade in classical Hodgkin lymphoma. The method was immunoSEQ multiplex PCR; TCRdb's version includes in-frame clones alone and lacks a portion of them. The data show approximately 7,500 clones, just over 85% seen once. This clone was detected only once. Its antigen is not known. In germline, CDR1 is LNHDA, CDR2 SQIVND (reference sequence). Between the trimmed V and J ends, which lost 7 bases and 4 bases, there was a span of 19 bases. This CDR3 contains 15 residues. Relapse after autologous stem cell transplantation occurred in every patient, and brentuximab vedotin exposure varied. The CD4+ T cells used were purified from thawed PBMCs through magnetic negative selection. Findings of the study overall: Exclusion covered patients beginning nivolumab under 1 year post-ASCT. Lower baseline TCR diversity marked trial partial responders and progressors.

The sample in question was CD4+ T cells from blood, obtained at baseline. The chain combines TRBV19 with TRBJ2-5; TRBD2 is a possible D gene (6 bases). The clonotype comes from a human donor with classical Hodgkin lymphoma. CDR3 nucleotides: TGTGCCAGTACCGACCCTCGGGGGAGTGGAGAGACCCAGTACTTC. Translated: CASTDPRGSGETQYF.